A single sample gave rise to the 9 T cell receptor beta chains below, sequenced in a study of shared clonotypes between healthy human individuals. Generated by immunoSEQ multiplex PCR, the TCRdb table keeps only in-frame clones and is missing some. This table holds about 470,000 clones, around 79% found once. Material for sequencing was PBMCs. These receptors were obtained from a middle-aged woman in good health. Some clones in this sample may be carry-over from other donors' samples.

This clone came up once. The chain's CDR3 is CASRATGVNTEAFF. CDR3 bases: TGCGCCAGCAGGGCCACCGGAGTGAACACTGAAGCTTTCTTT. J is TRBJ1-1 and V is TRBV10-2; no clear D. Germline CDR1 WSHSY, CDR2 SAAADI. The CDR3 runs 14 residues. The V gene lost 6 bases and the J gene lost 0 bases, with 11 bases spanning the gap.

The rearrangement joins TRBV7-2 to TRBJ2-1; no definite D call. This CDR3 comprises 16 residues. Trimming cost V 0 bases and J 2 bases, with 11 bases left between them. From germline, CDR1 is SGHTA and CDR2 FQGNSA. The CDR3 sequence: CASSLAIGHAYNEQFF. CDR3 nucleotides: TGTGCCAGCAGCTTAGCGATAGGCCATGCCTACAATGAGCAGTTCTTC. The whole variable domain, filled in from reference TRBV7-2 and TRBJ2-1, reads GAGVSQSPSNKVTEKGKDVELRCDPISGHTALYWYRQSLGQGLEFLIYFQGNSAPDKSGLPSDRFSAERTGGSVSTLTIQRTQQEDSAVYLCASSLAIGHAYNEQFFGPGTRLTVL.

About this clone: The sample carries other DNA sequences with the same CDR3. The chain combines TRBV5-1 with TRBJ1-1, with D perhaps matching TRBD1 (5 bases). CDR3 length: 14 residues. CDR1 is SGHRS and CDR2 is YFSETQ in the germline V gene. The ends were cut back, 0 bases at V and 4 bases at J, with 10 bases in the middle. CDR3 DNA sequence: TGCGCCAGCAGCTTGGATCTGGGGGTCACTGAAGCTTTCTTT. It specifies CASSLDLGVTEAFF.

The J gene is TRBJ2-5, the V gene TRBV11-1; D unresolved. CDR3 size: 11 residues. Trimming removed 5 bases from V and 4 bases from J, with 5 bases in between. CDR1 and CDR2 (germline): SGHAT, FQDESV (reference sequence). The chain's CDR3 is CASSKRETQYF. The CDR3 DNA follows: TGTGCCAGCAGCAAGAGAGAGACCCAGTACTTC.

DNA for the CDR3: TGTGCCAGCACCTACTGGACTAGGGGCTCTTACGAGCAGTACTTC. Translated: CASTYWTRGSYEQYF. The V call is TRBV2, the J call TRBJ2-7, with 7 bases identical to TRBD2. CDR3 size: 15 residues. In germline, CDR1 is SNHLY, CDR2 FYNNEI. V lost 7 bases and J lost 4; bases outside the gene matches: 13.

The genes are TRBV28 and TRBJ1-5, with D unresolved. The germline V and J ends were trimmed by 4 bases and 0 bases, with 13 bases remaining between them. Germline lookup yields CDR1 MDHEN and CDR2 SYDVKM. This CDR3 contains 16 residues. The CDR3 protein is CASSSSDGFSNQPQHF. The CDR3 bases are TGTGCCAGCAGTTCATCGGACGGGTTTAGCAATCAGCCCCAGCATTTT.

The table lists this clone with a few counts. The CDR3 region has the DNA TGTGCCAGCAGCACGGACAGCATGGGTGGCTACACCTTC. Translated: CASSTDSMGGYTF. The rearrangement uses TRBV6-6 and TRBJ1-2, with D perhaps matching TRBD1 (6 bases). There are 13 residues in the CDR3. The germline V gene encodes CDR1 MNHNY and CDR2 SVGAGI (reference sequence). The V end lost 6 bases, the J end lost 7 bases, and 15 bases lay between the germline ends.

The V call is TRBV5-1, the J call TRBJ1-4; 8 positions match TRBD1. V lost 4 bases, J lost 8 bases, and 4 bases stayed unmatched. CDR1 and CDR2 (germline): SGHRS, YFSETQ. The CDR3 has 13 amino acids. CDR3 sequence: CASSIGTGEKLFF. The CDR3 coding sequence is TGCGCCAGCAGCATAGGGACAGGAGAAAAACTGTTTTTT. Drawing the rest from reference TRBV5-1 and TRBJ1-4, the complete variable domain is KAGVTQTPRYLIKTRGQQVTLSCSPISGHRSVSWYQQTPGQGLQFLFEYFSETQRNKGNFPGRFSGRQFSNSRSEMNVSTLELGDSALYLCASSIGTGEKLFFGSGTQLSVL.

Turning to this clone: This CDR3 is also generated by other DNA sequences in the sample. The genes are TRBV30 and TRBJ2-1; 9 bases match TRBD2. V was clipped by 0 bases and J by 7 bases; unmatched bases: 7. CDR3 length equals 15 residues. The germline gives CDR1 GTSNPN, CDR2 SVGIG (reference sequence). The CDR3 DNA is TGTGCCTGGAGTGTAGGTAGCGGGAGAGGTAATGAGCAGTTCTTC. Its translation: CAWSVGSGRGNEQFF.